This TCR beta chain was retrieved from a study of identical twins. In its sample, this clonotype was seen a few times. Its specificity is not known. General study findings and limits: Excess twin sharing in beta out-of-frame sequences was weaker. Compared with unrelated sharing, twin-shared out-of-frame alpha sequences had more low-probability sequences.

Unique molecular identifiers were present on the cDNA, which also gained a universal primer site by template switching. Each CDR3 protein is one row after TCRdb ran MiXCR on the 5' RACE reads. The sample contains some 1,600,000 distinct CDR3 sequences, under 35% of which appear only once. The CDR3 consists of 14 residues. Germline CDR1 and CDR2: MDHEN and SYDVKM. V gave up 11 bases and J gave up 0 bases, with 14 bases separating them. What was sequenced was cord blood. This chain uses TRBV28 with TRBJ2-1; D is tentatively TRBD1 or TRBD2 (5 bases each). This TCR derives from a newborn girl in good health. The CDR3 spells CAVHGTSSYNEQFF. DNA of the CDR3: TGTGCCGTCCATGGGACGAGCTCCTACAATGAGCAGTTCTTC.